Reported below is one TCR beta chain. The source of the sample is a study of blood T cell repertoires in COVID-19. Study information: The study counted Cohort 3 donors as recovered given two negative PCRs, clearance, or symptom resolution. PBMCs, B-cell-depleted T cells, or T cells provided the cDNA or gDNA that made up the material. Acute-phase and convalescent COVID-19 samples originated in the United States, Italy and Spain.

The CDR3 is 15 residues long. The V segment lost 1 base and the J segment 5 bases; nucleotides outside the gene matches: 7. Looked up from germline, CDR1 is LGHDT and CDR2 is YNNKEL (reference sequence). Those who participated ranged in age from 18 to 89 years and resided in 24 US areas. Produced via immunoSEQ multiplex PCR; TCRdb's table is partial and in-frame only. The sample shows some 160,000 clones, 70% to 85% of them seen only once. Sequences were obtained from PBMCs or T cells enriched from blood (not recorded which). The clonotype originates from a woman between 65 and 79 years old in a cohort exposed to, infected with or recovered from COVID-19 (not recorded which). V usage is TRBV3-1 (or the pseudogene TRBV3-2) and J usage is TRBJ2-7, with 8 bases matching TRBD2. DNA for the CDR3: TGTGCCAGCAGCCAAGGGATAGCGGGACCCCACGAGCAGTACTTC. Translated, it gives CASSQGIAGPHEQYF.